A selection of T cell receptor beta chains follows, all from one sample in a study of cytomegalovirus exposure and HLA in healthy donors. Sequencing was performed with immunoSEQ multiplex PCR; in TCRdb, only in-frame clones are kept and a portion is missing. Of more than 90,000 clones listed, over 60% are singletons. Sequencing was done on a sample of PBMCs. These receptors all come from a woman aged 18-29 years in good health and CMV-seropositive. CDR3s include the opening cysteine and the closing phenylalanine or tryptophan. Fields, in order: D gene, clone size, J gene, V gene, CDR3 protein, CDR3 DNA. The D gene is left open where the match is weak. Only part of the rows carry a size: once, few, many, or a class if the clone is expanded.

NA	NA	TRBJ1-5	TRBV21-1	CASSGTGGRQPQHF	TGTGCCAGCAGCGGGACAGGGGGCAGGCAGCCCCAGCATTTT
TRBD1	NA	TRBJ2-7	TRBV6-6	CASSSGGRYEQYF	TGTGCCAGCAGTTCAGGGGGTAGGTACGAGCAGTACTTC
TRBD1	NA	TRBJ1-1	TRBV5-1	CASSNLDRVGTEAFF	TGCGCCAGCAGCAACCTGGACAGGGTTGGCACTGAAGCTTTCTTT
NA	NA	TRBJ2-7	TRBV15	CATSRDRGEQYF	TGTGCCACCAGCAGAGATAGGGGCGAGCAGTACTTC
NA	few	TRBJ2-1	TRBV6-1	CASSEAWEKGNEQFF	TGTGCCAGCAGTGAAGCGTGGGAGAAAGGGAATGAGCAGTTCTTC
TRBD2	NA	TRBJ2-3	TRBV5-1	CASSVQLAGGIDTQYF	TGCGCCAGCAGCGTACAACTAGCGGGAGGAATAGATACGCAGTATTTT
TRBD2	NA	TRBJ2-1	TRBV5-6	CASSLGLAGIWEQFF	TGTGCCAGCAGCTTGGGACTAGCGGGAATTTGGGAGCAGTTCTTC
TRBD1	NA	TRBJ1-2	TRBV5-4	CASSPGQGAQRNYGYTF	TGTGCCAGCAGCCCCGGACAGGGGGCTCAACGGAACTATGGCTACACCTTC
TRBD2	NA	TRBJ2-7	TRBV5-4	CASSRGLAGAFGSYEQYF	TGTGCCAGCAGCCGCGGACTAGCGGGAGCGTTTGGGTCCTACGAGCAGTACTTC
NA	NA	TRBJ1-1	TRBV30	CAWRILPRGTEAFF	TGTGCCTGGAGGATTCTCCCTCGGGGGACTGAAGCTTTCTTT
NA	few	TRBJ1-1	TRBV2	CASRATGTTEAFF	TGTGCCAGCAGGGCCACAGGGACGACTGAAGCTTTCTTT
NA	NA	TRBJ2-1	TRBV7-7	CASSLGDSRGGEQFF	TGTGCTAGCAGCTTAGGGGACAGTAGGGGAGGTGAGCAGTTCTTC
TRBD1	NA	TRBJ2-4	TRBV2	CASSDEGADIQYF	TGTGCCAGCAGTGATGAGGGGGCGGACATTCAGTACTTC
NA	NA	TRBJ2-1	TRBV5-4	CASSLDPPLYNEQFF	TGTGCCAGCAGCTTGGACCCCCCACTATACAATGAGCAGTTCTTC
NA	NA	TRBJ1-3	TRBV18	CASSPLILSNSGNTIYF	TGTGCCAGCTCACCACTCATCCTTAGCAACTCTGGAAACACCATATATTTT
TRBD1	NA	TRBJ2-1	TRBV18	CASSSGQGVYNEQFF	TGTGCCAGCTCATCGGGACAGGGGGTCTACAATGAGCAGTTCTTC
TRBD1	NA	TRBJ1-3	TRBV4-1	CASQTGVGNTIYF	TGCGCCAGCCAAACAGGGGTTGGAAACACCATATATTTT
TRBD2	NA	TRBJ2-1	TRBV5-1	CASSLAPGLAGAEQFF	TGCGCCAGCAGCTTGGCCCCGGGACTAGCGGGGGCTGAGCAGTTCTTC
TRBD2	NA	TRBJ2-7	TRBV5-4	CASSLLLAGAYEQYF	TGTGCCAGCAGCTTACTCTTAGCGGGAGCCTACGAGCAGTACTTC
NA	NA	TRBJ1-4	TRBV5-1	CASSALGGREKLFF	TGCGCCAGCAGCGCCCTCGGGGGGCGCGAAAAACTGTTTTTT
TRBD2	few	TRBJ2-3	TRBV6-1	CASTSRAGVTDTQYF	TGTGCCAGCACGAGTCGTGCGGGAGTCACAGATACGCAGTATTTT
NA	NA	TRBJ2-7	TRBV7-2	CASSSSQRAYEQYF	TGTGCCAGCAGCTCATCGCAGAGGGCCTACGAGCAGTACTTC
TRBD2	NA	TRBJ2-1	TRBV13	CASSLTSGPYNEQFF	TGTGCCAGCAGCCTTACTAGCGGGCCTTACAATGAGCAGTTCTTC
TRBD1	NA	TRBJ1-2	TRBV5-6	CASSFRQGRYGYTF	TGTGCCAGCAGCTTTAGACAGGGGAGGTATGGCTACACCTTC
TRBD2	NA	TRBJ2-3	TRBV4-1	CASSRGDYTDTQYF	TGCGCCAGCAGCCGAGGGGACTACACAGATACGCAGTATTTT
TRBD1	NA	TRBJ1-1	TRBV4-1	CASSQGQGGTEAFF	TGCGCCAGCAGCCAGGGACAGGGTGGCACTGAAGCTTTCTTT
NA	few	TRBJ2-7	TRBV25-1	CASSEGLYEQYF	TGTGCCAGCAGTGAGGGACTTTACGAGCAGTACTTC
NA	NA	TRBJ2-7	TRBV11-2	CASSYPRVSEYEQYF	TGTGCCAGCAGCTACCCCCGGGTCTCGGAGTACGAGCAGTACTTC
NA	NA	TRBJ2-7	TRBV12-5	CASAYSYEQYF	TGTGCTAGTGCCTATTCTTACGAGCAGTACTTC